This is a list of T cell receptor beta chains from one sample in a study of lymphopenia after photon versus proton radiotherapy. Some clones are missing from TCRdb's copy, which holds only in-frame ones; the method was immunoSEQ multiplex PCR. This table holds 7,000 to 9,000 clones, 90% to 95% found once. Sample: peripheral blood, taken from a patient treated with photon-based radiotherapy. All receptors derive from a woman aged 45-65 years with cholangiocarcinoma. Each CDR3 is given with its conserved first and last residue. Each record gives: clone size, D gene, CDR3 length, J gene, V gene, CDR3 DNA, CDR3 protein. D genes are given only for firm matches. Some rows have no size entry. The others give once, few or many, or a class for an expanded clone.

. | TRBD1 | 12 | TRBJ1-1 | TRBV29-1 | TGCAGCGGCCGGACAGGGAACACTGAAGCTTTCTTT | CSGRTGNTEAFF
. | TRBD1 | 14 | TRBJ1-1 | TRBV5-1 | TGCGCCAGCAGCAGGGACAGGGGGACAACTGAAGCTTTCTTT | CASSRDRGTTEAFF
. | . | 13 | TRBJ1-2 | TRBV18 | TGTGCCAGCTCAGCCGACGGCCCCTATGGCTACACCTTC | CASSADGPYGYTF
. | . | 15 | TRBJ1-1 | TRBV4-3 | TGCGCCAGCAGCCAAGGTACAGGTATGAACACTGAAGCTTTCTTT | CASSQGTGMNTEAFF
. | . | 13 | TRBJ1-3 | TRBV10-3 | TGTGCCCTCCTGGAAGACTCTGGAAACACCATATATTTT | CALLEDSGNTIYF
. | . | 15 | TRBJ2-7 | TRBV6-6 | TGTGCCACCAATCCTGGGGGGAATCTCATTGGGGAGCAGTACTTC | CATNPGGNLIGEQYF
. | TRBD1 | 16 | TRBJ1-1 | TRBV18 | TGTGCCAGCTCACCCCTGCCGGGACAGGGCGGCACTGAAGCTTTCTTT | CASSPLPGQGGTEAFF
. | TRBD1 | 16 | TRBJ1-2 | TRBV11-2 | TGTGCCAGCAGCCTGATACCGGGACAGGGGAGCGATGGCTACACCTTC | CASSLIPGQGSDGYTF
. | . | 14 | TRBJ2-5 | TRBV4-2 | TGTGCCAGCAGCCAAGATTTGACGAGAGAGACCCAGTACTTC | CASSQDLTRETQYF
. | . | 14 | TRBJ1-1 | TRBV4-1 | TGCGCCAGCAGCCCTGGGACAAGCAACACTGAAGCTTTCTTT | CASSPGTSNTEAFF
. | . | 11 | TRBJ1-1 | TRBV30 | TGTGCCTGGAGTTATCTTGGGGGGGCTTTCTTT | CAWSYLGGAFF
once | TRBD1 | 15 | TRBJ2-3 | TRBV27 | TGTGCCAGCAGATTGGACAGGGATAGGACAGATACGCAGTATTTT | CASRLDRDRTDTQYF
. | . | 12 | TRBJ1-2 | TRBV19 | TGTGCCACCCGAGCAAGAATGGCTGGCTACACCTTC | CATRARMAGYTF
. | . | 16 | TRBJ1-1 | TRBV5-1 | TGCGCCAGCAGTTTTACCGGACGGGCCGTTAACACTGAAGCTTTCTTT | CASSFTGRAVNTEAFF
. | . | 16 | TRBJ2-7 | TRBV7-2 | TGTGCCAGCAGCTTAGCGGCGGGACGTAGCTCCTACGAGCAGTACTTC | CASSLAAGRSSYEQYF
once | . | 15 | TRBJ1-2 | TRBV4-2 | TGTGCCAGCAGCTTCCGTTGGGGTGGGGGTGATGGCTACACCTTC | CASSFRWGGGDGYTF
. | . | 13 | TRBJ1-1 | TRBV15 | TGTGCCACCGCGGGGGGTCCGGGCACTGAAGCTTTCTTT | CATAGGPGTEAFF
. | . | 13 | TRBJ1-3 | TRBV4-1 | TGCGCCAGCAGCCAAGACGTAATTCACACCATATATTTT | CASSQDVIHTIYF
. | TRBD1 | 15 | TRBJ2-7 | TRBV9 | TGTGCCAGCAGCGTCGGGACAGGGTTTCTTAACGAGCAGTACTTC | CASSVGTGFLNEQYF
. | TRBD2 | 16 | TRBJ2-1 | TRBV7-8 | TGTGCCAGCAGCTTAGCTAGCGGGGGAGCCTACAATGAGCAGTTCTTC | CASSLASGGAYNEQFF
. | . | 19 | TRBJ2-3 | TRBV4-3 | TGCGCCAGCAGCCAAGACGGCCCTGGGGGGGGGCAATTCCCAGATACGCAGTATTTT | CASSQDGPGGGQFPDTQYF
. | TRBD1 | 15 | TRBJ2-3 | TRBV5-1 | TGCGCCAGCAGCTTGGGGGACAGGGTGTCAGATACGCAGTATTTT | CASSLGDRVSDTQYF
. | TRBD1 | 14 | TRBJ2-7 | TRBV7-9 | TGTGCCAGCAGCTCGCGGGACAGGGCAAACGAGCAGTACTTC | CASSSRDRANEQYF
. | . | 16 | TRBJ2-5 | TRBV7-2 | TGTGCCAGCAGCCATTATTATGGGCAGTACCAAGAGACCCAGTACTTC | CASSHYYGQYQETQYF
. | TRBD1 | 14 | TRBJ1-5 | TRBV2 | TGTGCCAGCAGCCAACAGGGGGCCCCTCAGCCCCAGCATTTT | CASSQQGAPQPQHF
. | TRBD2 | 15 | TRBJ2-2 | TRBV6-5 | TGTGCCAGCAGCTCCGGGGGGGCTCTCCCCGGGGAGCTGTTTTTT | CASSSGGALPGELFF
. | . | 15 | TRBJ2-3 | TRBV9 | TGTGCCAGCAGCGTCCCGTCGGGGTGGGCAGATACGCAGTATTTT | CASSVPSGWADTQYF
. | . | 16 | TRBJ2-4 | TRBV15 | TGTGCCACCAGCGTCCGCGCCGATATAACCAAAAACATTCAGTACTTC | CATSVRADITKNIQYF
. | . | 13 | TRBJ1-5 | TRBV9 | TGTGCCAGCAGCGCCCAGGGGAATCAGCCCCAGCATTTT | CASSAQGNQPQHF
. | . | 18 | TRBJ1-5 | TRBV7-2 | TGTGCCAGCAGCCGGAGACCGAACCGATCCTATAGCAATCAGCCCCAGCATTTT | CASSRRPNRSYSNQPQHF
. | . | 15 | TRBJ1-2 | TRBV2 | TGTGCCAGCAGTCGGAAGGCAGGCACTAACTATGGCTACACCTTC | CASSRKAGTNYGYTF
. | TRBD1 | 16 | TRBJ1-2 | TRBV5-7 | TGTGCCAGCAGCTTGACCGGGACAGGGGATAACTATGGCTACACCTTC | CASSLTGTGDNYGYTF
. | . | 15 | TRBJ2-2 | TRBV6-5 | TGTGCCAGCAGCCCTTTGACCCTCGTCACCGGGGAGCTGTTTTTT | CASSPLTLVTGELFF
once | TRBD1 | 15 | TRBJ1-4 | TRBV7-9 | TGTGCCAGCAGCTTAGTTAGGGGACAGGGAGAAAAACTGTTTTTT | CASSLVRGQGEKLFF
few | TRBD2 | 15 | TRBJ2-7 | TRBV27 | TGTGCCAGCAGTTCCCCTAGCGGGGGGGTGTACGAGCAGTACTTC | CASSSPSGGVYEQYF
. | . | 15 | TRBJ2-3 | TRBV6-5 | TGTGCCAGCAGTTACTCGAAACTAGCAGGAGATACGCAGTATTTT | CASSYSKLAGDTQYF
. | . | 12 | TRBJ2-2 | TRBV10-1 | TGCGCCAGCAACTCAAACACCGGGGAGCTGTTTTTT | CASNSNTGELFF
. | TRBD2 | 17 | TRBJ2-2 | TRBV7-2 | TGTGCCAGCAGCCTGGGACTAGCGGGTTCGAACACCGGGGAGCTGTTTTTT | CASSLGLAGSNTGELFF
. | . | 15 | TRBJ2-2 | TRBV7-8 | TGTGCCAGCAGCCCCGCCAGGCTTAACACCGGGGAGCTGTTTTTT | CASSPARLNTGELFF
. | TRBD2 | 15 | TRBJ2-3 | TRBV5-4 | TGTGCCAGCAGCCAGACTAGCGGGGCTACAGATACGCAGTATTTT | CASSQTSGATDTQYF
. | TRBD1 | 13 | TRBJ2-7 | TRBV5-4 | TGTGCCAGCAGCGGACAGGGGTCCCACGAGCAGTACTTC | CASSGQGSHEQYF
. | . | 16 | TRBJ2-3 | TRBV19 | TGTGCCAGTAGTTATGACGGGAAAATTGGCGCAGATACGCAGTATTTT | CASSYDGKIGADTQYF
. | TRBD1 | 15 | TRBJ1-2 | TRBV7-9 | TGTGCCAGCAGCTATACCGGGACAGGGAACTATGGCTACACCTTC | CASSYTGTGNYGYTF
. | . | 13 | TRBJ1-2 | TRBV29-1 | TGCAGCGTTGATTGGAAGGGGATACGAGGCTACACCTTC | CSVDWKGIRGYTF
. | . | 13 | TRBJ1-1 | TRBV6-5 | TGTGCCAGCAGTTCCGGGGTGAACACTGAAGCTTTCTTT | CASSSGVNTEAFF
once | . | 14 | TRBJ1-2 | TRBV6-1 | TGTGCCAGCAGTGAAGAGGTATTCGGCTATGGCTACACCTTC | CASSEEVFGYGYTF
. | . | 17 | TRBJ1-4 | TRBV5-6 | TGTGCCAGCAGCTCGGGGCCCAAACAGGGTTCGGATGAAAAACTGTTTTTT | CASSSGPKQGSDEKLFF
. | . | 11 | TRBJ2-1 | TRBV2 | TGTGCCAGCAGTAGAAACAATGAGCAGTTCTTC | CASSRNNEQFF
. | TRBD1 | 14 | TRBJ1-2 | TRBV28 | TGTGCCAGCTCTTTAAGGGGGCGCTTCTATGGCTACACCTTC | CASSLRGRFYGYTF
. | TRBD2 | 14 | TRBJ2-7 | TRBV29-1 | TGCAGCGTCGGGGGGGGGCTCGGTTTGGACGAGCAGTACTTC | CSVGGGLGLDEQYF
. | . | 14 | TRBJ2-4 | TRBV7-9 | TGTGCCAGCAGCCCAAGCGAGGGGGCGGGAATTCAGTACTTC | CASSPSEGAGIQYF
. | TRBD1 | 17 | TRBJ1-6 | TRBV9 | TGTGCCAGCAGCGAGGGACAGGCTCCCACTCTGAATTCACCCCTCCACTTT | CASSEGQAPTLNSPLHF
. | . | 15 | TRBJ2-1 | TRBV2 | TGTGCCAGCAGCCTGACAGTGAGCTCCTACAATGAGCAGTTCTTC | CASSLTVSSYNEQFF
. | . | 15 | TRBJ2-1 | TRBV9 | TGTGCCAGCAGCGCGGACCTTTTCTCCTACAATGAGCAGTTCTTC | CASSADLFSYNEQFF